Each of the 28 T cell receptor beta chains below was sequenced from the same sample in a study of spatial heterogeneity in lung cancer. The time point here: blood at routine non-recurrence follow-up after resection. MiXCR, applied by TCRdb to the 5' RACE reads, yields one record per CDR3 protein. The profile shows about 94,000 distinct CDR3 sequences, roughly a fifth of them singletons. This specimen consisted of PBMCs, obtained at follow-up. The receptor source for this set is a male donor with early-stage non-small cell lung cancer.

The chain is built from TRBV20-1 and TRBJ1-5; 7 nucleotides line up with TRBD1. The CDR3 extends over 18 amino acids. Germline values: CDR1 DFQATT, CDR2 SNEGSKA (reference sequence). V trimming: 2 bases; J trimming: 0 bases; junction bases outside the gene matches: 13. The CDR3 is CSARTPGQRKVSNQPQHF. The CDR3 DNA reads TGCAGTGCTAGAACCCCGGGACAGAGAAAAGTTAGCAATCAGCCCCAGCATTTT.

This clonotype was recorded only once. The rearrangement uses TRBV3-1 and TRBJ1-1; D uncertain. CDR3 size: 13 residues. V was pared by 2 bases and J by 5 bases, with 9 bases between. Germline lookup yields CDR1 LGHDT and CDR2 YNNKEL (reference sequence). The CDR3, as DNA: TGTGCCAGCAGCCAATCCAGTGAAACTGAAGCTTTCTTT. Its translation: CASSQSSETEAFF.

This clonotype was counted a few times. The chain carries TRBV28 and TRBJ1-2; no firm D call. Germline V gives CDR1 MDHEN, CDR2 SYDVKM. V lost 2 bases and J 0 bases, leaving 13 bases between the germline ends. This CDR3 is built from 16 residues. CDR3 protein: CASSLPFLQANYGYTF. The CDR3, as DNA: TGTGCCAGCAGTTTACCCTTTCTTCAGGCTAACTATGGCTACACCTTC.

The chain links TRBV5-1 to TRBJ1-6; 7 nucleotides align to TRBD1. CDR3 length: 14 residues. Germline trimming cut 5 bases from V and 10 bases from J; bases unmatched to any gene: 9. Germline CDR1 and CDR2: SGHRS and YFSETQ. In DNA form, the CDR3 reads TGCGCCAGCAGTTCGGGACAGCTGGAATCACCCCTCCACTTT. Translation: CASSSGQLESPLHF.

The chain combines TRBV4-2 with TRBJ2-1; 13 nucleotides match TRBD2. The CDR3 is 16 residues long. V lost 8 bases and J lost 8; bases outside the gene matches: 12. Germline-derived CDR1 and CDR2 are LGHNA and YNFKEQ. Here the CDR3 reads CASASQGTSGKDEQFF. In DNA, the CDR3 is TGTGCCAGCGCTTCCCAGGGGACTAGCGGGAAAGATGAGCAGTTCTTC.

The genes are TRBV5-6 and TRBJ2-3; D gene ambiguous. Germline V gene lookup returns CDR1 SGHDT and CDR2 YYEEEE. V was pared by 4 bases and J by 1 base, with 10 bases between. The CDR3 has 14 amino acids. The CDR3 DNA reads as TGTGCCAGCAGCCGGCCGAAGCGCACAGATACGCAGTATTTT. Protein product: CASSRPKRTDTQYF.

This clonotype appeared a single time. A single base separates this from a much larger clone, so it may be a read error. The chain has TRBV6-1 and TRBJ2-2, with D possibly being TRBD2 (5 bases). Germline assignment: CDR1 MNHNS and CDR2 SASEGT. This CDR3 is 12 amino acids long. Here the CDR3 DNA reads TGTGCCAGCAGTCAGAACACCGGGGAGCCGTTTTTT. Encoded protein: CASSQNTGEPFF.

The V call is TRBV20-1, the J call TRBJ1-2; TRBD1 matches at 12 bases. Germline V lookup: CDR1 DFQATT, CDR2 SNEGSKA (reference sequence). Losses at the gene ends were 6 bases for V and 7 bases for J; bases not matched to a gene: 9. This CDR3 region has 14 residues. The CDR3 DNA follows: TGCAGTGCCCCCCCGGGACAGGGGGCGAGTGGCTACACCTTC. This encodes CSAPPGQGASGYTF.

This clonotype was observed many times. This chain links TRBV4-2 with TRBJ1-1; D not resolved. Germline assignment: CDR1 LGHNA and CDR2 YNFKEQ. The CDR3 is made up of 14 amino acids. The V gene lost 0 bases and the J gene lost 5 bases, with 10 bases spanning the gap. In nucleotides, the CDR3 is TGTGCCAGCAGCCAAGAGGTGGTGGTGACTGAAGCTTTCTTT. Translating it yields CASSQEVVVTEAFF.

V gene TRBV5-1 combines with J gene TRBJ2-1; 9 bases are a match to TRBD2. With 4 bases clipped from V and 3 bases from J, the junction kept 2 bases outside the gene matches. CDR3 length: 14 residues. The germline gives CDR1 SGHRS, CDR2 YFSETQ. CDR3 DNA: TGCGCCAGCAGCCTACTAGCGGGCTACAATGAGCAGTTCTTC. Translating gives CASSLLAGYNEQFF. Drawing the rest from reference TRBV5-1 and TRBJ2-1, the complete variable domain is KAGVTQTPRYLIKTRGQQVTLSCSPISGHRSVSWYQQTPGQGLQFLFEYFSETQRNKGNFPGRFSGRQFSNSRSEMNVSTLELGDSALYLCASSLLAGYNEQFFGPGTRLTVL.

The chain employs TRBV20-1 and TRBJ1-2; D may be TRBD1 (5 bases). Trimming left V 3 bases short and J 8 bases short, with 13 bases between. The CDR3 length is 12 residues. The germline gives CDR1 DFQATT, CDR2 SNEGSKA (reference sequence). This CDR3 is CSASGGRDGYTF. CDR3 sequence (DNA): TGCAGTGCTAGCGGGGGTCGAGACGGCTACACCTTC.

This clonotype was recorded only once. The rearrangement uses TRBV5-1 and TRBJ2-5; 9 bases are shared with TRBD2. There are 13 residues in the CDR3. Per the germline V gene, CDR1 is SGHRS and CDR2 is YFSETQ. The trim removed 3 bases at V and 4 bases at J, leaving 1 base unmatched. This CDR3 is CASSYSGRETQYF. CDR3 bases: TGCGCCAGCAGCTATAGCGGGAGAGAGACCCAGTACTTC. The variable domain in full, completed from reference TRBV5-1 and TRBJ2-5, reads KAGVTQTPRYLIKTRGQQVTLSCSPISGHRSVSWYQQTPGQGLQFLFEYFSETQRNKGNFPGRFSGRQFSNSRSEMNVSTLELGDSALYLCASSYSGRETQYFGPGTRLLVL.

This clonotype is judged medium-sized. The CDR3 region is CSASPGSLAKNIQYF. The DNA for the CDR3 is TGCAGTGCTAGCCCGGGGTCCTTAGCCAAAAACATTCAGTACTTC. The gene calls are TRBV20-1 and TRBJ2-4; perhaps TRBD2 as D (5 bases). The V end was cut by 3 bases, the J end by 0 bases, with 12 bases between. The CDR3 consists of 15 residues. Germline CDR1 is DFQATT and CDR2 is SNEGSKA (reference sequence).

V gene TRBV7-2 combines with J gene TRBJ2-1, with 10 bases that match TRBD2. CDR1 is SGHTA and CDR2 is FQGNSA in the germline V gene. The J segment lost 14 bases and the V segment lost 3 bases, leaving 4 bases of the junction unmatched. The CDR3 contains 12 residues. The CDR3 bases are TGTGCCAGCAGCTTCGGTAGCGGGAGGAAGTTCTTC. Protein: CASSFGSGRKFF.

This clonotype was counted only a few times. The chain links TRBV2 to TRBJ1-1; D gene unclear. Per germline, CDR1 SNHLY and CDR2 FYNNEI. The CDR3 is 17 residues long. The V gene lost 3 bases and the J gene lost 0 bases, with 17 bases spanning the gap. The CDR3 loop is CASSDFGPADMNTEAFF. DNA of the CDR3: TGTGCCAGCAGTGATTTTGGGCCAGCAGACATGAACACTGAAGCTTTCTTT.

This chain links TRBV10-3 with TRBJ1-1, with D unresolved. V dropped 7 bases and J dropped 2 bases, with 11 bases sitting between them. This CDR3 is built from 13 residues. Germline values: CDR1 ENHRY, CDR2 SYGVKD. CDR3 sequence reads: CAITKGTNTEAFF. Here the CDR3 DNA reads TGTGCCATCACCAAGGGAACAAACACTGAAGCTTTCTTT.

The chain recombines TRBV5-5 with TRBJ1-5; D might be TRBD1 (6 bases). Germline CDR1 is SGHKS and CDR2 is YYEKEE (reference sequence). The CDR3 is 15 residues long. Trimming left V 2 bases short and J 1 base short, with 10 bases between. Written as DNA, the CDR3 is TGTGCCAGCAGCTTAGCTACAGGGAGCAATCAGCCCCAGCATTTT. It codes for CASSLATGSNQPQHF. The full variable domain, with the rest looked up from reference TRBV5-5 and TRBJ1-5, is DAGVTQSPTHLIKTRGQQVTLRCSPISGHKSVSWYQQVLGQGPQFIFQYYEKEERGRGNFPDRFSARQFPNYSSELNVNALLLGDSALYLCASSLATGSNQPQHFGDGTRLSIL.

Only a few counts were recorded for this clonotype. CDR3 amino acids: CASSRDRGRTNEKLFF. CDR3 DNA: TGTGCCAGCAGCCGGGACAGGGGAAGGACTAATGAAAAACTGTTTTTT. The chain recombines TRBV11-2 with TRBJ1-4; 10 bases align to TRBD1. V lost 5 bases to trimming and J lost 2 bases; unmatched junction nucleotides: 5. CDR1 and CDR2 (germline): SGHAT, FQNNGV. CDR3 length equals 16 residues. The full variable domain, rest sourced from reference TRBV11-2 and TRBJ1-4, is EAGVAQSPRYKIIEKRQSVAFWCNPISGHATLYWYQQILGQGPKLLIQFQNNGVVDDSQLPKDRFSAERLKGVDSTLKIQPAKLEDSAVYLCASSRDRGRTNEKLFFGSGTQLSVL.

J is TRBJ1-1 and V is TRBV20-1; 8 bases agree with TRBD1. The V gene's germline CDR1 is DFQATT and CDR2 SNEGSKA (reference sequence). With 6 bases clipped from V and 0 bases from J, the junction kept 6 bases outside the gene matches. The CDR3 is 14 residues long. CDR3 loop: CSARQGSMNTEAFF. The DNA of the CDR3 is TGCAGTGCCAGACAGGGGTCCATGAACACTGAAGCTTTCTTT.

There are a few counts of this clonotype. The V call is TRBV6-1, the J call TRBJ2-2; 8 bases are shared with TRBD1. With V trimmed by 8 bases and J by 4 bases, 6 bases remained unmatched. The CDR3 consists of 14 residues. Germline values: CDR1 MNHNS, CDR2 SASEGT. The chain's CDR3 is CASPTGVGTGELFF. The DNA of the CDR3 is TGTGCCAGCCCGACAGGGGTTGGCACCGGGGAGCTGTTTTTT.

This CDR3 is CSARDGGSVRAQYF. The CDR3 DNA sequence: TGCAGTGCTAGAGACGGGGGCAGCGTAAGGGCCCAGTACTTC. The J gene is TRBJ2-5, the V gene TRBV20-1; possibly TRBD1 or TRBD2 for D (6 bases each). From germline, CDR1 is DFQATT and CDR2 SNEGSKA (reference sequence). The ends were cut back, 0 bases at V and 9 bases at J, with 17 bases in the middle. This CDR3 has 14 residues.

In DNA form, the CDR3 reads TGTGCCAGCCTCTCTTACACTGAAGCTTTCTTT. It encodes CASLSYTEAFF. The genes are TRBV6-5 and TRBJ1-1, with D unresolved. Germline V gives CDR1 MNHEY, CDR2 SVGAGI. This CDR3 contains 11 residues. Trimming removed 8 bases at V and 3 bases at J, with 7 bases between.

This clonotype was seen only a few times. The chain uses TRBV27 and TRBJ2-7; 11 nucleotides align to TRBD2. V dropped 3 bases and J dropped 0; count of bases not matched to a gene: 10. Germline lookup yields CDR1 MNHEY and CDR2 SMNVEV (reference sequence). This CDR3 is built from 18 residues. CDR3 sequence reads: CASSFRGGTSGTSYEQYF. In DNA, the CDR3 is TGTGCCAGCAGTTTCCGAGGAGGGACTAGCGGAACCTCCTACGAGCAGTACTTC.

This clonotype has ten or more counts. V gene TRBV3-1 combines with J gene TRBJ2-4; the D gene is possibly TRBD1 (5 bases). From germline, CDR1 is LGHDT and CDR2 YNNKEL (reference sequence). V shed 1 base and J shed 6 bases, with 13 bases lying between them. The CDR3 totals 15 residues. CDR3 DNA: TGTGCCAGCAGCCAAGCAGTTAGTAGGGGAAACATTCAGTACTTC. Translating gives CASSQAVSRGNIQYF. Variable domain in full (rest from reference TRBV3-1 and TRBJ2-4): DTAVSQTPKYLVTQMGNDKSIKCEQNLGHDTMYWYKQDSKKFLKIMFSYNNKELIINETVPNRFSPKSPDKAHLNLHINSLELGDSAVYFCASSQAVSRGNIQYFGAGTRLSVL.

The sample holds a few counts of this clonotype. The V and J genes are TRBV12-3 or TRBV12-4 and TRBJ2-3; D remains ambiguous. This CDR3 is 14 amino acids long. V lost 5 bases to trimming and J lost 0 bases, with 9 bases between them. The CDR3 spells CASSVDGSTDTQYF. CDR3 sequence (DNA): TGTGCCAGCAGTGTAGACGGCAGCACAGATACGCAGTATTTT.

This clonotype was counted many times. V usage is TRBV12-3 or TRBV12-4 and J usage is TRBJ1-3; tentatively, D is TRBD1 (5 bases). V was shortened by 8 bases and J by 0 bases, with 14 bases between the two germline ends. The CDR3 runs 15 residues. CDR3 sequence (DNA): TGTGCCAGCGAGAAGGGACCAACCTCTGGAAACACCATATATTTT. Its translation is CASEKGPTSGNTIYF.

This clonotype has at least ten counts. This chain uses TRBV11-2 with TRBJ2-1; no reliable D call. This CDR3 comprises 12 residues. V lost 1 base and J lost 7, with 5 bases in between. Germline values: CDR1 SGHAT, CDR2 FQNNGV. In nucleotides, the CDR3 is TGTGCCAGCAGCTTAGTCTTAAATGAGCAGTTCTTC. Its protein is CASSLVLNEQFF.

The chain joins TRBV6-5 to TRBJ1-1; D not resolved. CDR3 length: 13 amino acids. Per the germline V gene, CDR1 is MNHEY and CDR2 is SVGAGI. V lost 7 bases and J lost 2, with 11 bases in between. The CDR3 DNA sequence: TGTGCCAGCAAATTGGCGGGAAACACTGAAGCTTTCTTT. Translated, it gives CASKLAGNTEAFF.